These 32 T cell receptor beta chains originate from one sample sequenced in a study of cytomegalovirus exposure and HLA in healthy donors (dated by TCRdb to between 2016 and 2019). Libraries were prepared through the immunoSEQ multiplex PCR assay. For the multiplex PCR, a mixture combining 60 forward primers for TCR Vbeta segments and 13 reverse primers for TCR Jbeta segments was used. Held by TCRdb, this immuneACCESS table contains in-frame sequences only and omits some clones. Under half of the omission traces to an unresolved V gene where checked; the cause of the rest is unknown. This sample lists about 140,000 clones; around three quarters were detected once. The top ten constitute 2% to 2.5% of the sample. Sequenced input: PBMCs. The receptors shown here come from a woman aged 60 to 75 in good health and CMV-seropositive.

The rearrangement links TRBV25-1 to TRBJ2-4; 9 bases line up with TRBD1. The CDR3 consists of 17 residues. Germline-derived CDR1 and CDR2 are MGHDK and SYGVNS. With 2 bases clipped from V and 3 bases from J, the junction kept 8 bases outside the gene matches. CDR3 sequence (DNA): TGTGCCAGCAGTGAACCGGGGACAGGGATGAGCAAAAACATTCAGTACTTC. Its protein is CASSEPGTGMSKNIQYF. The full variable domain, rest sourced from reference TRBV25-1 and TRBJ2-4, is EADIYQTPRYLVIGTGKKITLECSQTMGHDKMYWYQQDPGMELHLIHYSYGVNSTEKGDLSSESTVSRIRTEHFPLTLESARPSHTSQYLCASSEPGTGMSKNIQYFGAGTRLSVL.

This sequence joins TRBV28 and TRBJ1-5; 8 bases align to TRBD1. The CDR3 loop spans 16 amino acids. J gave up 2 bases and V 3 bases, and 6 bases lay outside the gene matches. Germline V gives CDR1 MDHEN, CDR2 SYDVKM. The CDR3 bases are TGTGCCAGCAGTTTCCCAGGGGGCATTGGCAATCAGCCCCAGCATTTT. It is translated as CASSFPGGIGNQPQHF. Together with reference TRBV28 and TRBJ1-5, the CDR3 gives the full variable domain: DVKVTQSSRYLVKRTGEKVFLECVQDMDHENMFWYRQDPGLGLRLIYFSYDVKMKEKGDIPEGYSVSREKKERFSLILESASTNQTSMYLCASSFPGGIGNQPQHFGDGTRLSIL.

CDR3 in DNA: TGTGCCAGCAGCGCCCAGGACAGATCGTATGGCTACACCTTC. Its translation: CASSAQDRSYGYTF. The chain employs TRBV9 and TRBJ1-2, with D maybe TRBD1 (6 bases). Trimming removed 3 bases from V and 5 bases from J, with 14 bases in between. Germline CDR1 and CDR2: SGDLS and YYNGEE. The CDR3 is 14 amino acids.

The V gene is TRBV2, the J gene TRBJ1-1; 11 nucleotides match TRBD1. V was pared by 6 bases and J by 6 bases, with 6 bases of the junction left unmatched. Germline loops: CDR1 SNHLY, CDR2 FYNNEI. The CDR3 contains 14 residues. The CDR3 loop is CASSQGGQGAEAFF. The CDR3 DNA sequence: TGTGCCAGCAGCCAAGGGGGACAGGGGGCTGAAGCTTTCTTT.

This rearrangement joins TRBV10-2 to TRBJ2-7; D is unresolved. The germline V and J ends were trimmed by 6 bases and 2 bases, with 14 bases remaining between them. Germline assignment: CDR1 WSHSY and CDR2 SAAADI. There are 14 residues in the CDR3. Here the CDR3 reads CASRSSAVPYEQYF. The CDR3 DNA reads as TGCGCCAGCAGGTCAAGCGCGGTACCCTACGAGCAGTACTTC.

This rearrangement joins TRBV2 to TRBJ1-4; TRBD1 might be the D (5 bases). V was cut by 7 bases and J by 8 bases, with 17 bases left in between. The CDR3 sequence is 14 residues long. CDR1 is SNHLY and CDR2 is FYNNEI in the germline V gene. This CDR3 reads CASKGETESEKLFF. The CDR3 bases are TGTGCCAGCAAAGGAGAGACAGAAAGCGAAAAACTGTTTTTT.

CDR3 sequence (DNA): TGCGCCAGCAGCGAAATTAGCGGGAACTACAATGAGCAGTTCTTC. Its protein is CASSEISGNYNEQFF. The gene calls are TRBV5-1 and TRBJ2-1; TRBD2 matches 8 bases. This CDR3 region has 15 residues. Germline CDR1 SGHRS, CDR2 YFSETQ. J lost 3 bases, V lost 4 bases, and 6 bases had no gene match.

The chain combines TRBV5-4 with TRBJ1-1; possible D gene TRBD1, 6 bases. The CDR3 runs to 14 residues. Germline V CDR1 and CDR2: SGHNT, YYREEE (reference sequence). Trimming stripped 4 bases from V and 10 bases from J, with 20 bases between. The CDR3 bases are TGTGCCAGCAGCATGGCTCGGGAGGGGGTGGGAGCTTTCTTT. Protein sequence: CASSMAREGVGAFF.

This clone appeared a single time. The chain recombines TRBV13 with TRBJ1-1; TRBD1 is a possible D gene (6 bases). CDR1 and CDR2 from the germline V gene are PRHDT and FYEKMQ (reference sequence). The ends were cut back, 5 bases at V and 4 bases at J, with 20 bases in the middle. The CDR3 contains 16 residues. CDR3 DNA sequence: TGTGCCAGCAGCGCAAATTCAGGGGTATGGAGCACTGAAGCTTTCTTT. Translated: CASSANSGVWSTEAFF.

This sequence joins TRBV7-9 and TRBJ2-1, with TRBD2 matching 8 bases. The CDR3 has 16 amino acids. CDR1 is SEHNR and CDR2 is FQNEAQ in the germline V gene (reference sequence). With 6 bases clipped from V and 0 bases from J, the junction kept 7 bases outside the gene matches. CDR3 region: CASRSSGTSSYNEQFF. The CDR3 coding sequence is TGTGCCAGCAGAAGTAGCGGGACCAGCTCCTACAATGAGCAGTTCTTC. The variable domain in full, completed from reference TRBV7-9 and TRBJ2-1, reads DTGVSQNPRHKITKRGQNVTFRCDPISEHNRLYWYRQTLGQGPEFLTYFQNEAQLEKSRLLSDRFSAERPKGSFSTLEIQRTEQGDSAMYLCASRSSGTSSYNEQFFGPGTRLTVL.

V gene TRBV5-1 combines with J gene TRBJ2-1; 8 bases are shared with TRBD2. The CDR3 is made up of 14 amino acids. V was clipped by 1 base and J by 7 bases; unmatched bases: 4. Germline lookup yields CDR1 SGHRS and CDR2 YFSETQ. The CDR3: CASSLPGGLNEQFF. CDR3 sequence (DNA): TGCGCCAGCAGCTTGCCGGGAGGGCTAAATGAGCAGTTCTTC.

The rearrangement uses TRBV5-1 and TRBJ2-1; D is ambiguous. Deletions cut 5 bases from V and 3 bases from J, with 12 bases between. The CDR3 is 14 amino acids. CDR1 and CDR2 (germline): SGHRS, YFSETQ. In DNA form, the CDR3 reads TGCGCCAGCAGAATGGAGTCCGTCTACAATGAGCAGTTCTTC. This encodes CASRMESVYNEQFF.

DNA for the CDR3: TGTGCCAGCAGTTACGTCCAGGGAGAAAAACTGTTTTTT. Translating it yields CASSYVQGEKLFF. The chain joins TRBV6-5 to TRBJ1-4, with D possibly being TRBD1 (5 bases). Trimming cost V 2 bases and J 8 bases, with 9 bases left between them. CDR1 MNHEY and CDR2 SVGAGI come from the germline V gene. This CDR3 contains 13 residues.

The chain combines TRBV2 with TRBJ1-3; unclear D gene. The CDR3 loop spans 11 amino acids. Per the germline V gene, CDR1 is SNHLY and CDR2 is FYNNEI. Trimming took 4 bases from V and 6 from J, leaving 4 bases between them. The DNA of the CDR3 is TGTGCCAGCAGTGTAGAAAACACCATATATTTT. This codes for CASSVENTIYF.

This clone has more than one count but fewer than ten. V is TRBV9 and J is TRBJ2-1; D might be TRBD2 (5 bases). The germline V gene has CDR1 SGDLS and CDR2 YYNGEE. The CDR3 has 15 residues. Deletions cut 0 bases from V and 3 bases from J, with 10 bases between. The CDR3 loop is CASSVDTGNYNEQFF. The CDR3 bases are TGTGCCAGCAGCGTAGACACGGGAAACTACAATGAGCAGTTCTTC.

This clone was observed a few times. This sequence joins TRBV5-1 and TRBJ2-1, with 10 bases that match TRBD1. The junction had 12 bases not matched to a gene; V was cut back by 4 bases and J by 8 bases. This CDR3 comprises 16 residues. The germline V gene encodes CDR1 SGHRS and CDR2 YFSETQ. Written as DNA, the CDR3 is TGCGCCAGCAGCCCCCGTTGGGGACAGGGGTGGGATGAGCAGTTCTTC. This translates into CASSPRWGQGWDEQFF.

V gene TRBV11-3 combines with J gene TRBJ2-5; 7 bases map to TRBD2. J lost 4 bases, V lost 1 base, and 6 bases had no gene match. There are 15 residues in the CDR3. Germline loops: CDR1 SGHNT, CDR2 YENEEA. CDR3 residues: CASSLGRGGGETQYF. CDR3 DNA: TGTGCCAGCAGCTTAGGGCGTGGGGGGGGAGAGACCCAGTACTTC.

This clone was seen once. The chain uses TRBV27 and TRBJ2-7; tentative D call: TRBD1 (5 bases). Trimming cost V 4 bases and J 2 bases, with 18 bases left between them. The CDR3 is 16 amino acids. CDR1 and CDR2 from the germline V gene are MNHEY and SMNVEV (reference sequence). CDR3 sequence (DNA): TGTGCCAGCAGTTCGCAGGGTCAATCCCTACCCTACGAGCAGTACTTC. Translating gives CASSSQGQSLPYEQYF.

The CDR3: CASSSSGTSSYNEQFF. CDR3 DNA sequence: TGTGCCAGCAGTTCATCCGGGACTAGCAGCTACAATGAGCAGTTCTTC. The gene calls are TRBV28 and TRBJ2-1; 9 bases fit TRBD2. Losses at the gene ends were 4 bases for V and 3 bases for J; bases not matched to a gene: 7. Germline CDR1 and CDR2: MDHEN and SYDVKM. The CDR3 is made up of 16 amino acids.

The CDR3 sequence is CATSGTVNTEAFF. CDR3 bases: TGTGCCACCTCGGGGACAGTGAACACTGAAGCTTTCTTT. V usage is TRBV19 and J usage is TRBJ1-1; TRBD1 matches 7 bases. This CDR3 is 13 amino acids long. Germline loops: CDR1 LNHDA, CDR2 SQIVND (reference sequence). V shed 10 bases and J 0 bases; nucleotides not matched to a gene: 5.

The chain recombines TRBV4-1 with TRBJ1-1, with D perhaps TRBD1 (5 bases). CDR3 length: 13 residues. V shed 10 bases and J shed 3 bases, with 15 bases lying between them. Germline CDR1 and CDR2: MGHRA and YSYEKL. The CDR3 protein is CATAGGVYTEAFF. The CDR3 DNA reads as TGCGCCACCGCCGGAGGGGTGTACACTGAAGCTTTCTTT.

A word on this clone: Additional DNA sequences in this sample encode the identical CDR3. The rearrangement joins TRBV11-1 to TRBJ2-3; D is unclear. Germline V gives CDR1 SGHAT, CDR2 FQDESV (reference sequence). V was clipped by 2 bases and J by 0 bases, with 3 bases between them. The CDR3 sequence is 13 residues long. The CDR3 reads CASSLPSTDTQYF. CDR3 DNA sequence: TGTGCCAGCAGCTTACCAAGCACAGATACGCAGTATTTT.

The CDR3 DNA reads as TGTGCCAGCAGTGACCAGTCAAACACTGAAGCTTTCTTT. The encoded protein is CASSDQSNTEAFF. The genes are TRBV2 and TRBJ1-1; no clear D gene. With 3 bases removed from V and 2 bases from J, the gap between germline ends came to 7 bases. This CDR3 spans 13 amino acids. The germline V gene encodes CDR1 SNHLY and CDR2 FYNNEI.

The CDR3 DNA reads TGTGCCAGCAGCTTGTGGGAGACAGGGGGCACATCCTACAATGAGCAGTTCTTC. Residues: CASSLWETGGTSYNEQFF. The V and J genes are TRBV5-8 and TRBJ2-1; TRBD1 agrees at 10 bases. Germline-derived CDR1 and CDR2 are SGHTS and YDEGEE. Trimming cost V 1 base and J 1 base; bases outside gene matches: 8. CDR3 length: 18 amino acids.

This clone was counted only a few times. V gene TRBV5-1 combines with J gene TRBJ2-3, with D perhaps matching TRBD2 (5 bases). V lost 4 bases and J 3 bases, leaving 18 bases between the germline ends. Germline values: CDR1 SGHRS, CDR2 YFSETQ. The CDR3 has 16 amino acids. The CDR3 loop is CASSELRAGGTDTQYF. CDR3 bases: TGCGCCAGCAGCGAACTTCGGGCGGGTGGGACAGATACGCAGTATTTT.

This chain connects TRBV25-1 to TRBJ1-1; no clear D gene. V was pared by 7 bases and J by 1 base, with 10 bases between. Germline loops: CDR1 MGHDK, CDR2 SYGVNS. There are 13 residues in the CDR3. The DNA for the CDR3 is TGTGCCAGCAAGGGAGGCTCGAACACTGAAGCTTTCTTT. It yields the protein CASKGGSNTEAFF.

The chain carries TRBV10-3 and TRBJ1-1; 7 nucleotides line up with TRBD1. The CDR3 extends over 13 amino acids. Trimming removed 6 bases from V and 1 base from J; junction bases left unmatched: 2. Germline V gives CDR1 ENHRY, CDR2 SYGVKD. Written as DNA, the CDR3 is TGTGCCATCAGCCCAGGGGGGAACACTGAAGCTTTCTTT. This encodes CAISPGGNTEAFF.

V gene TRBV11-2 combines with J gene TRBJ2-5; D remains ambiguous. The CDR3 has 13 residues. V was cut by 0 bases and J by 7 bases, with 9 bases left in between. Germline values: CDR1 SGHAT, CDR2 FQNNGV. CDR3 sequence (DNA): TGTGCCAGCAGCTTAGACATGACGGGGACCCAGTACTTC. Its protein product is CASSLDMTGTQYF.

The chain couples TRBV27 to TRBJ2-5, with 7 positions matching TRBD1. The CDR3 length is 15 residues. Germline values: CDR1 MNHEY, CDR2 SMNVEV (reference sequence). V dropped 6 bases and J dropped 2; count of bases not matched to a gene: 9. CDR3 amino acids: CASSPAGTEQETQYF. DNA for the CDR3: TGTGCCAGCAGCCCCGCCGGGACAGAGCAAGAGACCCAGTACTTC.

The chain has TRBV6-4 and TRBJ2-1; 7 bases align to TRBD2. V dropped 5 bases and J dropped 3; count of bases not matched to a gene: 7. The CDR3 runs to 15 residues. Germline CDR1 reads MRHNA; CDR2 reads SNTAGT. The CDR3 is CASSFRLAGYNEQFF. CDR3 bases: TGTGCCAGCAGTTTCCGACTAGCTGGCTACAATGAGCAGTTCTTC.

The chain uses TRBV2 and TRBJ1-1; D remains ambiguous. The CDR3 runs to 11 residues. Germline-derived CDR1 and CDR2 are SNHLY and FYNNEI. Trimming left V 5 bases short and J 7 bases short, with 8 bases between. CDR3 sequence (DNA): TGTGCCAGCAGTCCTCTTTTTGAAGCTTTCTTT. Translating it yields CASSPLFEAFF.

This clone was seen a few times. V gene TRBV7-6 combines with J gene TRBJ2-2, with TRBD1 matching over 8 bases. The CDR3 extends over 15 amino acids. Losses at the gene ends were 5 bases for V and 5 bases for J; bases not matched to a gene: 7. CDR1 and CDR2 from the germline V gene are SGHVS and FNYEAQ. The CDR3 is CASSGGQGRTGELFF. In DNA form, the CDR3 reads TGTGCCAGCAGCGGCGGACAGGGTAGAACCGGGGAGCTGTTTTTT. Full variable domain (missing parts from reference TRBV7-6 and TRBJ2-2): GAGVSQSPRYKVTKRGQDVALRCDPISGHVSLYWYRQALGQGPEFLTYFNYEAQQDKSGLPNDRFSAERPEGSISTLTIQRTEQRDSAMYRCASSGGQGRTGELFFGEGSRLTVL.